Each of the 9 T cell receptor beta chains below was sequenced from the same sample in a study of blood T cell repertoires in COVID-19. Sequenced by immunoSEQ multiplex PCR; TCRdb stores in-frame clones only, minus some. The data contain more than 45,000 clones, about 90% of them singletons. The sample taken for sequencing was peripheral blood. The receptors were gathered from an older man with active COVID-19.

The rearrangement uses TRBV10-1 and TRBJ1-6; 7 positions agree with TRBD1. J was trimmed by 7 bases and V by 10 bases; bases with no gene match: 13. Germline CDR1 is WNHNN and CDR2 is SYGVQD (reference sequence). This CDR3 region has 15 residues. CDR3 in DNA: TGCGCCACCTCGACTCGTGACAGGGAAAATTCACCCCTCCACTTT. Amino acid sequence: CATSTRDRENSPLHF.

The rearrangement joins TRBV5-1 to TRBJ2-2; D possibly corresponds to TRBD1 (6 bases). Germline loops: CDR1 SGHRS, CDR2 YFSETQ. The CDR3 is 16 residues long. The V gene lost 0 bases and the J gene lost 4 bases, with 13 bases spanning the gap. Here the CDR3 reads CASSLEGVLGTGELFF. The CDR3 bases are TGCGCCAGCAGCTTGGAGGGGGTATTGGGCACCGGGGAGCTGTTTTTT.

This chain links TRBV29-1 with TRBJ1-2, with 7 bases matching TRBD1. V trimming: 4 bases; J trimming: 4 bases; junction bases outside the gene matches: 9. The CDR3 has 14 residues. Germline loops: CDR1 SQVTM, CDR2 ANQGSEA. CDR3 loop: CSVGGLQGSYGYTF. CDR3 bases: TGCAGCGTTGGGGGCCTACAGGGGAGCTATGGCTACACCTTC.

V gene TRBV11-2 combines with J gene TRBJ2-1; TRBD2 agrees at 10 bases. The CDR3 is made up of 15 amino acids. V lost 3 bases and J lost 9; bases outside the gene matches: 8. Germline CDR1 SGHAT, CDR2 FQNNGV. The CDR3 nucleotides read TGTGCCAGCAGCTTTATAGCGGGGGGACCAGGTGAGCAGTTCTTC. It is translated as CASSFIAGGPGEQFF.

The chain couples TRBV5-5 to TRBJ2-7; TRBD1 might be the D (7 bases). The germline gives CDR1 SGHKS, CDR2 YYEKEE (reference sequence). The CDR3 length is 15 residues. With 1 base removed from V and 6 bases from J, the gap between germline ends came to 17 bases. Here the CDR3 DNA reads TGTGCCAGCAGCTTGTCAGGTCAGGGGGGTCGCGAGCAGTACTTC. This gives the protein CASSLSGQGGREQYF.

The CDR3: CASSKLAGGIVETQYF. The CDR3 DNA reads TGTGCCAGCAGCAAACTAGCGGGGGGGATAGTTGAGACCCAGTACTTC. This chain links TRBV7-9 with TRBJ2-5; 13 nucleotides match TRBD2. The ends lost 5 bases at V and 5 bases at J; junction bases unmatched: 8. The germline V gene encodes CDR1 SEHNR and CDR2 FQNEAQ (reference sequence). The CDR3 loop spans 16 amino acids. The variable domain in full, completed from reference TRBV7-9 and TRBJ2-5, reads DTGVSQNPRHKITKRGQNVTFRCDPISEHNRLYWYRQTLGQGPEFLTYFQNEAQLEKSRLLSDRFSAERPKGSFSTLEIQRTEQGDSAMYLCASSKLAGGIVETQYFGPGTRLLVL.

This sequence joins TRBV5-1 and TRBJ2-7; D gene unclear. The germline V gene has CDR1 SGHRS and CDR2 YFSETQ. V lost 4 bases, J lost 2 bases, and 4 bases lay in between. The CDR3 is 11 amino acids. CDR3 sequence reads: CASSNTYEQYF. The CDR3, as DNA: TGCGCCAGCAGCAACACCTACGAGCAGTACTTC.

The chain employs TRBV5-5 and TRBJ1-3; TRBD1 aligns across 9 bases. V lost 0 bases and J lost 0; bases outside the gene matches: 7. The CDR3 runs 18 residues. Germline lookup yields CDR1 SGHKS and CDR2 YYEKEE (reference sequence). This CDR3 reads CASSLAGTGLTSGNTIYF. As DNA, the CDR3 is TGTGCCAGCAGCTTGGCAGGGACAGGGCTCACCTCTGGAAACACCATATATTTT.

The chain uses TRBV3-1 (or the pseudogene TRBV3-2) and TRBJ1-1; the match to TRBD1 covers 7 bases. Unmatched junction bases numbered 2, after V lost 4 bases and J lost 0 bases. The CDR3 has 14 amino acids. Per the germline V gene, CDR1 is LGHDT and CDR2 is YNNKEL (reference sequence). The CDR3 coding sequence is TGTGCCAGCAGCCTTGGGACAGTGAACACTGAAGCTTTCTTT. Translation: CASSLGTVNTEAFF.